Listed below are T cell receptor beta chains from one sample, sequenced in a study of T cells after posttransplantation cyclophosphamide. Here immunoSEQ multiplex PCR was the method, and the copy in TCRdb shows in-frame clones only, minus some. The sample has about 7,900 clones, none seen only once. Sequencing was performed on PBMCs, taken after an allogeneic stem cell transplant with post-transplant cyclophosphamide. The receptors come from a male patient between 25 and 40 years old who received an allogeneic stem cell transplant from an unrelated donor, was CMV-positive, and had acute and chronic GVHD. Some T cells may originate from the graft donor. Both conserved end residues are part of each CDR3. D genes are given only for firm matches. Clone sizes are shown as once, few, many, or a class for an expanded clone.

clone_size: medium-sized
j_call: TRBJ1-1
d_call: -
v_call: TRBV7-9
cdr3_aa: CASSSDSFLGAFF
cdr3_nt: TGTGCCAGCAGCTCGGACAGTTTTCTTGGGGCTTTCTTT

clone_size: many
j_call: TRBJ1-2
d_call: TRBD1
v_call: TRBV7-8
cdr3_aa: CASSLEQGATGYTF
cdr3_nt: TGTGCCAGCAGCTTAGAGCAGGGGGCGACTGGCTACACCTTC

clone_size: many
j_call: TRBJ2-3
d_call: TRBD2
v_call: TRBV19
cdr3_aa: CASGLAGGPHTQYF
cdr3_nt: TGTGCCAGTGGACTAGCGGGAGGGCCTCATACGCAGTATTTT

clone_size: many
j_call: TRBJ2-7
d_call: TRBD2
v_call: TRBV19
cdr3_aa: CASSMISGRGYEQYF
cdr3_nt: TGTGCCAGTAGTATGATTAGCGGGAGGGGCTACGAGCAGTACTTC

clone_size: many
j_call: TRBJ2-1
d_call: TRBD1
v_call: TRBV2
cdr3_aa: CASTRGRSQGEQFF
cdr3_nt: TGTGCCAGCACCAGGGGGCGCAGTCAAGGTGAGCAGTTCTTC

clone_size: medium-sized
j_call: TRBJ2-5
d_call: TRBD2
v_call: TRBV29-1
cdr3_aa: CSAAGTSGFQYF
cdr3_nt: TGCAGCGCCGCCGGGACTAGCGGATTCCAGTACTTC

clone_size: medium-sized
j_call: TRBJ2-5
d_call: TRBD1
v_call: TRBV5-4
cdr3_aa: CASSLAGRGQETQYF
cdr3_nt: TGTGCCAGCAGCTTGGCCGGCAGGGGGCAGGAGACCCAGTACTTC

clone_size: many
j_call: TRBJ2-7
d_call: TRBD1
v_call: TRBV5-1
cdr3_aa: CASSFQGAAYEQYF
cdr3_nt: TGCGCCAGCAGCTTTCAGGGGGCCGCCTACGAGCAGTACTTC

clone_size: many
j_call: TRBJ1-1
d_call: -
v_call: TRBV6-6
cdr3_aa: CASSYSTRDTEAFF
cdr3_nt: TGTGCCAGCAGTTACTCGACCCGGGACACTGAAGCTTTCTTT

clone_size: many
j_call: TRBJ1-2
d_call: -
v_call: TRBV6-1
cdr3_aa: CASRGGGSDYGYTF
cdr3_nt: TGTGCCAGCAGGGGCGGGGGTAGTGACTATGGCTACACCTTC

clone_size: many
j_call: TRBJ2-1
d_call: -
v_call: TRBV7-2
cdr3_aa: CASSLRLRGGDNEQFF
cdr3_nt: TGTGCCAGCAGCTTACGGTTGAGGGGTGGGGACAATGAGCAGTTCTTC

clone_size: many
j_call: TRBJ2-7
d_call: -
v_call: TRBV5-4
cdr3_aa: CASSFPGHRAYEQYF
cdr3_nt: TGTGCCAGCAGCTTTCCGGGACACCGGGCCTACGAGCAGTACTTC

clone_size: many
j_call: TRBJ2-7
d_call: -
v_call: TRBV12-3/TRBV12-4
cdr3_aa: CASSPVSYEQYF
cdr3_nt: TGTGCCAGCAGCCCGGTCTCCTACGAGCAGTACTTC

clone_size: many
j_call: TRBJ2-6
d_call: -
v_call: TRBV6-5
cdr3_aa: CASSYSRASGANVLTF
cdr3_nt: TGTGCCAGCAGTTACTCGAGAGCCTCTGGGGCCAACGTCCTGACTTTC

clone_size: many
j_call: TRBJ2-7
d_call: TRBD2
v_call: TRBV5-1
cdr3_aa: CASSLDGTSAYEQYF
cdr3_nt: TGCGCCAGCAGCTTGGACGGGACTAGCGCCTACGAGCAGTACTTC

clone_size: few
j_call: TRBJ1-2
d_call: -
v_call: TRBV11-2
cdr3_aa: CASSLDVVVPYGYTF
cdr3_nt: TGTGCCAGCAGCTTAGATGTCGTAGTTCCCTATGGCTACACCTTC